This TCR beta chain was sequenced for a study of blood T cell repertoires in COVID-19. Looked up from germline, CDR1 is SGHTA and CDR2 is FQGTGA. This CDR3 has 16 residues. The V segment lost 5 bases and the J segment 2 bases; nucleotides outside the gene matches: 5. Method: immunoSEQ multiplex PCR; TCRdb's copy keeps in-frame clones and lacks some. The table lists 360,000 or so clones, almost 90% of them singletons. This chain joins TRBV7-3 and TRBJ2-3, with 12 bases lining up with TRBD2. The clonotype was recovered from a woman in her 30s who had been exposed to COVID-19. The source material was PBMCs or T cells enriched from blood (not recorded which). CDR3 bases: TGTGCCAGCAGCCCAGGACTAGCGGGATACACAGATACGCAGTATTTT. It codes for CASSPGLAGYTDTQYF.